The sample holds one count of the clone carrying this T cell receptor (beta chain). The target antigen is unknown. The immunoSEQ assay was v3.0, run at survey level. Sequenced by immunoSEQ multiplex PCR; TCRdb stores in-frame clones only, minus some. Counted here are some 21,000 clones, roughly four fifths occurring once; the ten biggest clones make up 4% to 6%. V lost 7 bases to trimming and J lost 8 bases; unmatched junction nucleotides: 13. Germline loops: CDR1 SNHLY, CDR2 FYNNEI. The CDR3 extends over 14 amino acids. This sample stems from a study of long-term antiretroviral therapy in people with HIV. Points from the study as a whole: Diversity increased after ART yet remained lower than in transplant donor controls. From the mid-2000s to the late 2010s, blood was obtained, possibly while participants received older ART regimens. Dominant in the repertoire at all time points were clones expanded before ART.

The source is a man aged 50-60 years with HIV. The specimen was unsorted PBMCs, collected 0.3 years after starting antiretroviral therapy. The chain recombines TRBV2 with TRBJ2-7, with 8 bases fitting TRBD1. Here the CDR3 reads CASNTGTGGQKQYF. For the CDR3, the DNA is TGTGCCAGCAACACCGGGACAGGCGGACAGAAGCAGTACTTC.